This paragraph covers one TCR beta chain sequence. The PCR employed 60 Vbeta primers together with 13 Jbeta primers. Assay: immunoSEQ multiplex PCR; the TCRdb copy retains only in-frame clones and omits some. Of under 200,000 clones in the sample, around 67% were seen once. The data are from a study of cytomegalovirus exposure and HLA in healthy donors. The V gene's germline CDR1 is MRHNA and CDR2 SNTAGT. This CDR3 region has 13 residues. With 6 bases removed from V and 4 bases from J, the gap between germline ends came to 12 bases. The chain recombines TRBV6-4 with TRBJ1-2, with D perhaps matching TRBD1 (5 bases). The material sequenced was PBMCs. The source of this sequence is a woman between 18 and 29 years old in good health and CMV-seropositive. CDR3 sequence: CASSGGAGYGYTF. The CDR3 coding sequence is TGTGCCAGCAGCGGAGGGGCGGGCTATGGCTACACCTTC.